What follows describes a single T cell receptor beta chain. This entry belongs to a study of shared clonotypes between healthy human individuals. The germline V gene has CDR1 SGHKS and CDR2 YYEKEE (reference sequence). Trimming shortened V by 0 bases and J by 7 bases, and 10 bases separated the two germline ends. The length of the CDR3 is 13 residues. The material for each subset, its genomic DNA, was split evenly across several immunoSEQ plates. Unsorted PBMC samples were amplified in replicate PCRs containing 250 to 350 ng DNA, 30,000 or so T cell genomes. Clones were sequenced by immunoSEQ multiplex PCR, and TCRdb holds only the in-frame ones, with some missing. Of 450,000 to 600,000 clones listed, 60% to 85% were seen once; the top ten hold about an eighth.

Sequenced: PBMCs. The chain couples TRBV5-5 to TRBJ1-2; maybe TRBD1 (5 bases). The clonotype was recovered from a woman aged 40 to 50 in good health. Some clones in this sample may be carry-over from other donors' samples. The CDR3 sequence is CASSLDRFSGYTF. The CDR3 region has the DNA TGTGCCAGCAGCTTGGACAGGTTTAGTGGCTACACCTTC.